The 11 T cell receptor beta chains below all came from one sample that was sequenced in a study of blood T cell repertoires in COVID-19. Here immunoSEQ multiplex PCR was the method, and the copy in TCRdb shows in-frame clones only, minus some. The repertoire includes some 40,000 clones, about 80% of them detected once, and approximately 43% sits in the top ten. Specimen: peripheral blood. The receptor source for this set is a woman at least 80 years old with acute or convalescent COVID-19.

The CDR3 sequence: CASSLGRAGNTIYF. The DNA for the CDR3 is TGTGCCAGCAGCTTGGGGAGAGCTGGAAACACCATATATTTT. V usage is TRBV5-6 and J usage is TRBJ1-3; D call uncertain. CDR3 size: 14 residues. Trimming left V 0 bases short and J 2 bases short, with 6 bases between. Per the germline V gene, CDR1 is SGHDT and CDR2 is YYEEEE.

The J gene is TRBJ1-5, the V gene TRBV7-2; 8 bases agree with TRBD1. Trimming removed 5 bases from V and 0 bases from J; junction bases left unmatched: 6. The CDR3 covers 16 residues. Germline CDR1 and CDR2: SGHTA and FQGNSA. In DNA form, the CDR3 reads TGTGCCAGCAGCCCAGGGACAGGTAGTAGCAATCAGCCCCAGCATTTT. Its protein is CASSPGTGSSNQPQHF.

The chain couples TRBV6-1 to TRBJ2-5; 12 bases map to TRBD2. The CDR3 sequence is 16 residues long. The V gene's germline CDR1 is MNHNS and CDR2 SASEGT. Trimming took 4 bases from V and 1 from J; bases not matched to a gene: 4. The DNA for the CDR3 is TGTGCCAGCAGTGTACTAGCGGGGGGCTTCCAAGAGACCCAGTACTTC. Amino acids: CASSVLAGGFQETQYF.

This clone showed up just once. The V and J genes are TRBV24-1 and TRBJ1-2, with D perhaps TRBD1 (6 bases). CDR1 and CDR2 (germline): KGHDR, SFDVKD. The V and J ends lost 5 bases and 6 bases respectively, with 9 bases between them. The CDR3 contains 12 residues. The chain's CDR3 is CATSGGHHGYTF. CDR3 coding DNA: TGTGCCACCAGTGGGGGGCACCATGGCTACACCTTC.

The rearrangement links TRBV6-1 to TRBJ2-1, with 7 bases that match TRBD2. The ends lost 2 bases at V and 1 base at J; junction bases unmatched: 2. This CDR3 has 15 residues. CDR1 and CDR2 from the germline V gene are MNHNS and SASEGT. DNA of the CDR3: TGTGCCAGCAGTGAATTGGGGGGGTCCTACAATGAGCAGTTCTTC. This gives the protein CASSELGGSYNEQFF.

This clone has a single count. The V call is TRBV25-1, the J call TRBJ1-2, with D perhaps matching TRBD1 (5 bases). The CDR3 has 12 amino acids. Germline CDR1 reads MGHDK; CDR2 reads SYGVNS. The V end lost 3 bases, the J end lost 3 bases, and 5 bases lay between the germline ends. The CDR3 DNA sequence: TGTGCCAGCAGTGACAGGGACTATGGCTACACCTTC. Its protein is CASSDRDYGYTF.

This chain joins TRBV6-5 and TRBJ2-3, with 10 positions matching TRBD2. Trimming removed 9 bases from V and 4 bases from J; junction bases left unmatched: 4. Germline CDR1 and CDR2: MNHEY and SVGAGI. The CDR3 spans 13 residues. DNA for the CDR3: TGTGCCAGGCAGCGGGGGGGATCAGATACGCAGTATTTT. Translation: CARQRGGSDTQYF.

V gene TRBV6-2 or TRBV6-3 combines with J gene TRBJ2-4, with a weak D call TRBD1 (5 bases). V lost 2 bases and J 1 base, leaving 15 bases between the germline ends. CDR1 and CDR2 (germline): MNHEY, SVGEGT. The CDR3 is made up of 17 amino acids. CDR3 amino acids: CASSYPQGPSAKNIQYF. CDR3 in DNA: TGTGCCAGCAGTTACCCTCAGGGTCCTTCGGCCAAAAACATTCAGTACTTC.

The chain links TRBV9 to TRBJ2-1; 8 bases match TRBD2. Germline V CDR1 and CDR2: SGDLS, YYNGEE. The CDR3 is made up of 17 amino acids. V lost 3 bases and J lost 5; bases outside the gene matches: 13. The CDR3 DNA sequence: TGTGCCAGCAGCGCTCACGCGACGGGGCGGGGGGACAATGAGCAGTTCTTC. The encoded protein is CASSAHATGRGDNEQFF.

The chain has TRBV18 and TRBJ1-5; 7 nucleotides line up with TRBD1. This CDR3 contains 13 residues. Trimming removed 3 bases from V and 7 bases from J; junction bases left unmatched: 3. Germline V lookup: CDR1 KGHSH, CDR2 LQKENI. CDR3: CASSPDREQPQHF. CDR3 DNA sequence: TGTGCCAGCTCACCCGACAGGGAGCAGCCCCAGCATTTT.

J is TRBJ2-5 and V is TRBV7-2, with 9 bases matching TRBD2. V was pared by 2 bases and J by 13 bases, with 8 bases of the junction left unmatched. The CDR3 loop spans 13 amino acids. The germline V gene has CDR1 SGHTA and CDR2 FQGNSA. CDR3 sequence: CASSLNAGGPLYF. Here the CDR3 DNA reads TGTGCCAGCAGCTTAAATGCGGGGGGGCCGCTGTACTTC.